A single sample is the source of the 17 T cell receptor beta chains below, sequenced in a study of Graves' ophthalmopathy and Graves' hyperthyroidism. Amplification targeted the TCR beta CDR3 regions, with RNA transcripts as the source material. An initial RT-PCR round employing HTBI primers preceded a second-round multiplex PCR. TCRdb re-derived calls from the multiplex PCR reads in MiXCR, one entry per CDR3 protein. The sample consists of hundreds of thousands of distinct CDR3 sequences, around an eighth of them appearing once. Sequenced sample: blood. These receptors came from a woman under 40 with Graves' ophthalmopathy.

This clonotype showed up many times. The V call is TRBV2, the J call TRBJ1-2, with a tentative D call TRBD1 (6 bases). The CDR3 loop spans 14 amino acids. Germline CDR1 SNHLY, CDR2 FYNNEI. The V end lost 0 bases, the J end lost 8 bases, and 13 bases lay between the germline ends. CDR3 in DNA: TGTGCCAGCAGTGAAGCGGGCAGGGGTCGAGGCTACACCTTC. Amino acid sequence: CASSEAGRGRGYTF.

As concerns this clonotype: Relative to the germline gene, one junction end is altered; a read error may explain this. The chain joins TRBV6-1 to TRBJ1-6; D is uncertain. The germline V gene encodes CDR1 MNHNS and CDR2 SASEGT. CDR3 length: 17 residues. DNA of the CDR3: TGTGCCAGCAAACGGGCCCTCCGCGGTTCCTATAATTCATCCCTCCACTTT. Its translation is CASKRALRGSYNSSLHF.

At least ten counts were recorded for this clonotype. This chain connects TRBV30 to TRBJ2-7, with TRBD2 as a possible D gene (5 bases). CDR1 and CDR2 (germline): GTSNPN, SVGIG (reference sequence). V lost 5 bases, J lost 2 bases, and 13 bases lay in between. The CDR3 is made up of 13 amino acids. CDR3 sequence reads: CAWLKLGTYEQYF. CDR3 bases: TGTGCCTGGTTAAAACTAGGTACCTACGAGCAGTACTTC.

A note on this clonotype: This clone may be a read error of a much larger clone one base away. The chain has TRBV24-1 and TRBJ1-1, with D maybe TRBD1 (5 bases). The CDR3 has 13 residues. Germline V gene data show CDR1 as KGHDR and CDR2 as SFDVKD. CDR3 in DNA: TGTGCCACCCGCAGGGAGGGGTTGACTGAAGCTTGCTTT. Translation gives CATRREGLTEACF.

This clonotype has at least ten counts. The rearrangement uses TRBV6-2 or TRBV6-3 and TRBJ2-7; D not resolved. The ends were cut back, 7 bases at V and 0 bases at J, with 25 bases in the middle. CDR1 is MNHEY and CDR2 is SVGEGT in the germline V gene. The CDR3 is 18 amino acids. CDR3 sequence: CASTQTRAQVQYSYEQYF. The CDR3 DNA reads TGTGCCAGCACTCAAACACGGGCTCAAGTTCAATACTCCTACGAGCAGTACTTC.

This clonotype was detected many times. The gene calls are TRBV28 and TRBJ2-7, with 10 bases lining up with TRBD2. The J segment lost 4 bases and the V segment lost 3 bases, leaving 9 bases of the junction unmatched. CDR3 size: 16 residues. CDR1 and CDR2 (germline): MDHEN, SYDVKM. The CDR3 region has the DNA TGTGCCAGCAGTTTGGTATCGGGGACTAGCGCTTACGAGCAGTACTTC. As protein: CASSLVSGTSAYEQYF.

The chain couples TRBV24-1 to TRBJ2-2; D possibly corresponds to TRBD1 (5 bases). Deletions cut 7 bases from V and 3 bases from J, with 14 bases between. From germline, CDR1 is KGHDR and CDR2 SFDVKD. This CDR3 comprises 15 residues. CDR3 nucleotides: TGTGCCACCAGAGACAGCAAGTGGGACACCGGGGAGCTGTTTTTT. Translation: CATRDSKWDTGELFF.

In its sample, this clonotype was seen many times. CDR3 protein: CAWSVGGTYGYTF. The CDR3 DNA reads TGTGCCTGGAGTGTAGGGGGGACCTATGGCTACACCTTC. The V and J genes are TRBV30 and TRBJ1-2, with a tentative D call TRBD1 (6 bases). The CDR3 contains 13 residues. In germline, CDR1 is GTSNPN, CDR2 SVGIG (reference sequence). Trimming left V 0 bases short and J 4 bases short, with 9 bases between.

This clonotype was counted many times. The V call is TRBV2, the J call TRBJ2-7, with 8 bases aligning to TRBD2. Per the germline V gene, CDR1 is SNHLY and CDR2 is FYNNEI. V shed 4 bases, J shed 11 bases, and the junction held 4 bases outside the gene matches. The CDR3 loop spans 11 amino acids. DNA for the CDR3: TGTGCCAGCAGTGCAGAGACTAGCGAGTACTTC. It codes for CASSAETSEYF. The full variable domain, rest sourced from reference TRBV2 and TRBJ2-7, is EPEVTQTPSHQVTQMGQEVILRCVPISNHLYFYWYRQILGQKVEFLVSFYNNEISEKSEIFDDQFSVERPDGSNFTLKIRSTKLEDSAMYFCASSAETSEYFGPGTRLTVT.

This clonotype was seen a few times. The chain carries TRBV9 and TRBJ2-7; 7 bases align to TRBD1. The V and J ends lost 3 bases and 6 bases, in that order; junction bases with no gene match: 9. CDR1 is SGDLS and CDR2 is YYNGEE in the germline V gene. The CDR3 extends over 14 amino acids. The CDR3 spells CASSGQGPLFEQYF. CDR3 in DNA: TGTGCCAGCAGCGGACAGGGACCGCTTTTCGAGCAGTACTTC.

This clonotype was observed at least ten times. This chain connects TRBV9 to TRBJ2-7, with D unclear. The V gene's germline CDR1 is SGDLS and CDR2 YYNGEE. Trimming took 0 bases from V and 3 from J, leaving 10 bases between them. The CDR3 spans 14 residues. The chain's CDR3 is CASSVGPAIYEQYF. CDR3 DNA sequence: TGTGCCAGCAGCGTAGGTCCCGCGATCTACGAGCAGTACTTC.

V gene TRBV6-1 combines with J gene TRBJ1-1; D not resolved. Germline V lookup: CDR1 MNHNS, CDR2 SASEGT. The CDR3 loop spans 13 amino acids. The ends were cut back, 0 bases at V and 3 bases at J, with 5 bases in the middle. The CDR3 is CASSEAGHTEAFF. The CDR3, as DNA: TGTGCCAGCAGTGAAGCCGGGCACACTGAAGCTTTCTTT.

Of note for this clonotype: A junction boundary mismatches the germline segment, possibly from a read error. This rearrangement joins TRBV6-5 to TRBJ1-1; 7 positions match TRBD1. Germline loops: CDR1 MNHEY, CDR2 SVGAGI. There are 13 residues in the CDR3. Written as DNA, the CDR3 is TGTGCCAGCAGTTCGGGACAGAACACTGAAGCTTCCTTT. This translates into CASSSGQNTEASF.

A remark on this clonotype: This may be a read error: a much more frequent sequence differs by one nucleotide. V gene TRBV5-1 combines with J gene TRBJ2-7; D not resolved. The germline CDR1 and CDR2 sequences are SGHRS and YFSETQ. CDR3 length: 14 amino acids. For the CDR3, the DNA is TGCGCCAGCAGCTTGACGCGGTTTTCAGACGAGCAGGACTTC. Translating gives CASSLTRFSDEQDF. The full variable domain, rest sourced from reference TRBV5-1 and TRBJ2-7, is KAGVTQTPRYLIKTRGQQVTLSCSPISGHRSVSWYQQTPGQGLQFLFEYFSETQRNKGNFPGRFSGRQFSNSRSEMNVSTLELGDSALYLCASSLTRFSDEQDFGPGTRLTVT.

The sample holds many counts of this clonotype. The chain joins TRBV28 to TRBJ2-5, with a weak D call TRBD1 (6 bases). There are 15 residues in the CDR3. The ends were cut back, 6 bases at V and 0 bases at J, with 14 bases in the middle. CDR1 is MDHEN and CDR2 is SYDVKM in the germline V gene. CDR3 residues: CASSSSGGYQETQYF. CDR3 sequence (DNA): TGTGCCAGCAGCTCAAGTGGGGGCTACCAAGAGACCCAGTACTTC.

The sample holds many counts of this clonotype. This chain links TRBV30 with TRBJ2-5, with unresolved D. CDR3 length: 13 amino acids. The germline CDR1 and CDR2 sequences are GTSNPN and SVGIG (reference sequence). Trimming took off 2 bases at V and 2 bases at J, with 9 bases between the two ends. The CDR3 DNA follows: TGTGCCTGGAGTCTGACTCTGCAAGAGACCCAGTACTTC. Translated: CAWSLTLQETQYF.

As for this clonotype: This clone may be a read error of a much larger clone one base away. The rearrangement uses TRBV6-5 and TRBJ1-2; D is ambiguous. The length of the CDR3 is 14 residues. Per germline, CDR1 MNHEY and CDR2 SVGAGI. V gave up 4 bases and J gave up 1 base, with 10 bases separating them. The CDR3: CASSFKGLNYGYTF. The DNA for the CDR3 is TGTGCCAGCAGTTTCAAAGGGCTTAACTATGGCTACACCTTC.